Listed below are T cell receptor beta chains from one sample, sequenced in a study of T cell responses to AZD1222 COVID-19 vaccine. Generated by immunoSEQ multiplex PCR, the TCRdb table keeps only in-frame clones and is missing some. The sample records about 120,000 clones, roughly nine tenths being singletons. The sample in question was peripheral blood, obtained on day 0 of AZD1222 vaccination. The receptors derive from an adult in good health. Both conserved end residues are part of each CDR3. D genes are given only for firm matches. Clone size is not always given. Where it is, it says once, few, many or a class for expanded clones.

len,j_gene,v_gene,abundance,d_gene,CDR3nt,CDR3aa
16,TRBJ2-3,TRBV5-1,NA,TRBD2,TGCGCCAGCAGCTTGAAGGCGGGAGCTGGCACAGATACGCAGTATTTT,CASSLKAGAGTDTQYF
13,TRBJ1-1,TRBV12-3/TRBV12-4,once,TRBD1,TGTGCCAGCAGTCCGGGACAGCCCACTGAAGCTTTCTTT,CASSPGQPTEAFF
13,TRBJ1-6,TRBV30,NA,NA,TGTGCCTGGAGTTCGGGGCTAAATTCACCCCTCCACTTT,CAWSSGLNSPLHF
13,TRBJ1-1,TRBV12-3/TRBV12-4,NA,NA,TGTGCCAGCAGTTTGACGGGGAACACTGAAGCTTTCTTT,CASSLTGNTEAFF
16,TRBJ1-1,TRBV5-6,NA,TRBD1,TGTGCCAGCAGCTTGGCCGGACAGGGGGATAACACTGAAGCTTTCTTT,CASSLAGQGDNTEAFF
20,TRBJ2-7,TRBV9,NA,TRBD2,TGTGCCAGCAGCGTAGGCCCTGGAACTAGCGGGAGTATGAAGTCCTACGAGCAGTACTTC,CASSVGPGTSGSMKSYEQYF
13,TRBJ1-2,TRBV28,NA,NA,TGTGCCAGCAGTTCAATGGACAGTCAGGGCTACACCTTC,CASSSMDSQGYTF
13,TRBJ2-1,TRBV2,NA,TRBD1,TGTGCCACCTGGGGCAGGGGGAACGATGAGCAGTTCTTC,CATWGRGNDEQFF
16,TRBJ2-3,TRBV5-1,NA,TRBD2,TGCGCCAGCAGCCCGGCTGTCATTAGCGGGGGAATGACGCAGTATTTT,CASSPAVISGGMTQYF
13,TRBJ1-1,TRBV2,NA,NA,TGTGCCAGCCGAGTAGGAGAGGGCACTGAAGCTTTCTTT,CASRVGEGTEAFF
14,TRBJ1-5,TRBV19,NA,NA,TGTGCCAGTAGTATGGCGTCAGATAATCAGCCCCAGCATTTT,CASSMASDNQPQHF
16,TRBJ2-7,TRBV4-2,NA,TRBD1,TGTGCCAGCAGCCAAGGGGTAGGACAGGCGAGCGACGAGCAGTACTTC,CASSQGVGQASDEQYF
13,TRBJ1-5,TRBV30,many,NA,TGTGCCTGGGCCGACAGGATCAATCAGCCCCAGCATTTT,CAWADRINQPQHF